This note documents a single T cell receptor (beta chain) sequence. This sample is drawn from a study of T cell changes during pregnancy in multiple sclerosis. Germline CDR1 SGHRS, CDR2 YFSETQ. Trimming left V 6 bases short and J 0 bases short, with 12 bases between. CDR3 length: 14 amino acids. Libraries were prepared by immunoSEQ multiplex PCR; TCRdb keeps only in-frame clonotypes and omits some of them. The data contain 65,000 to 85,000 clones, about 89% of them singletons. The sequence was collected from a female donor with multiple sclerosis, enrolled in a pregnancy study. The chain couples TRBV5-1 to TRBJ1-1, with TRBD1 as a possible D gene (6 bases). Material: peripheral blood, obtained in the second trimester of pregnancy. This CDR3 is CASKVTGMNTEAFF. Written as DNA, the CDR3 is TGCGCCAGCAAAGTGACAGGTATGAACACTGAAGCTTTCTTT. Filled out from reference TRBV5-1 and TRBJ1-1, the complete variable domain reads KAGVTQTPRYLIKTRGQQVTLSCSPISGHRSVSWYQQTPGQGLQFLFEYFSETQRNKGNFPGRFSGRQFSNSRSEMNVSTLELGDSALYLCASKVTGMNTEAFFGQGTRLTVV.